The 25 T cell receptor beta chains below all came from one sample that was sequenced in a study of CD8 T cells in Susac syndrome. RNA totalling roughly 0.45 to 1 ug underwent reverse transcription with random hexamers. From the immunoSEQ multiplex PCR reads, TCRdb called clonotypes with MiXCR, one entry per CDR3 protein. The sample includes around 170,000 distinct CDR3 sequences, roughly 95% of them seen just once. Material: CD4+ T cells from PBMCs. These receptors were taken from a human donor with Susac syndrome.

This clonotype was counted between two and nine times. The rearrangement links TRBV24-1 to TRBJ1-2; D not resolved. The CDR3 loop spans 11 amino acids. V was shortened by 2 bases and J by 11 bases, with 8 bases between the two germline ends. Germline V gene sequence: CDR1 KGHDR, CDR2 SFDVKD. The CDR3 reads CATSDSQGYTF. For the CDR3, the DNA is TGTGCCACCAGTGATTCACAAGGTTACACCTTC.

J is TRBJ1-5 and V is TRBV5-1; D is ambiguous. CDR3 length equals 15 residues. Germline V CDR1 and CDR2: SGHRS, YFSETQ. Trimming pared 0 bases from V and 0 bases from J, leaving 7 bases between. In DNA form, the CDR3 reads TGCGCCAGCAGCTTGGACGGCTATAGCAATCAGCCCCAGCATTTT. The encoded protein is CASSLDGYSNQPQHF.

This chain connects TRBV7-2 to TRBJ2-1; 9 positions agree with TRBD1. Germline V gene data show CDR1 as SGHTA and CDR2 as FQGNSA. CDR3 length equals 15 residues. V gave up 7 bases and J gave up 9 bases; unmatched junction bases: 13. The CDR3 sequence: CASTPPGQGFGEQFF. DNA of the CDR3: TGTGCCAGCACCCCCCCGGGACAGGGATTCGGTGAGCAGTTCTTC.

This clonotype was detected only a few times. J is TRBJ2-5 and V is TRBV5-4; 8 bases match TRBD2. The CDR3 loop spans 13 amino acids. Germline V lookup: CDR1 SGHNT, CDR2 YYREEE (reference sequence). V lost 2 bases to trimming and J lost 5 bases; unmatched junction nucleotides: 2. The CDR3 loop is CASSLAGAETQYF. CDR3 nucleotides: TGTGCCAGCAGCTTAGCGGGGGCGGAGACCCAGTACTTC.

V is TRBV7-2 and J is TRBJ2-1; 9 bases match TRBD2. This CDR3 contains 14 residues. CDR1 is SGHTA, CDR2 FQGNSA, per germline. V lost 3 bases and J lost 7; bases outside the gene matches: 4. CDR3 nucleotide sequence: TGTGCCAGCAGCTTCGGGGGACTAGCTAATGAGCAGTTCTTC. It yields the protein CASSFGGLANEQFF.

This sequence joins TRBV29-1 and TRBJ2-5, with D possibly matching TRBD2 (7 bases). The CDR3 contains 15 residues. Trimming stripped 5 bases from V and 5 bases from J, with 21 bases between. Germline assignment: CDR1 SQVTM and CDR2 ANQGSEA. This CDR3 reads CSVKGGQGSAETQYF. The DNA for the CDR3 is TGCAGCGTTAAGGGGGGGCAGGGGTCGGCGGAGACCCAGTACTTC.

The chain links TRBV7-9 to TRBJ1-2; 10 bases map to TRBD1. V shed 7 bases, J shed 4 bases, and the junction held 12 bases outside the gene matches. The CDR3 has 16 residues. Germline V lookup: CDR1 SEHNR, CDR2 FQNEAQ (reference sequence). DNA of the CDR3: TGTGCCAGCACTTTCCTCCCGGGACAGGGGCCCTATGGCTACACCTTC. Its translation is CASTFLPGQGPYGYTF. The full variable domain, rest sourced from reference TRBV7-9 and TRBJ1-2, is DTGVSQNPRHKITKRGQNVTFRCDPISEHNRLYWYRQTLGQGPEFLTYFQNEAQLEKSRLLSDRFSAERPKGSFSTLEIQRTEQGDSAMYLCASTFLPGQGPYGYTFGSGTRLTVV.

The chain carries TRBV20-1 and TRBJ2-7; maybe TRBD1 (6 bases). This CDR3 comprises 13 residues. V was trimmed by 6 bases and J by 2 bases, leaving 14 bases between them. Germline V gene lookup returns CDR1 DFQATT and CDR2 SNEGSKA (reference sequence). For the CDR3, the DNA is TGCAGTGCCGACCGACGGGACACCTACGAGCAGTACTTC. This sequence encodes CSADRRDTYEQYF.

The chain couples TRBV29-1 to TRBJ2-3, with D hard to call. The germline V and J ends were trimmed by 2 bases and 2 bases, with 5 bases remaining between them. In germline, CDR1 is SQVTM, CDR2 ANQGSEA. The CDR3 loop spans 12 amino acids. CDR3 nucleotides: TGCAGCGTTGAACACTTCACAGATACGCAGTATTTT. As protein: CSVEHFTDTQYF.

V gene TRBV2 combines with J gene TRBJ2-1; TRBD2 matches at 7 bases. The CDR3 runs 14 residues. J lost 2 bases, V lost 8 bases, and 6 bases had no gene match. Germline CDR1 and CDR2: SNHLY and FYNNEI. The CDR3, as DNA: TGTGCCAGCGGGGGGGGAACAACCTACAATGAGCAGTTCTTC. Its translation is CASGGGTTYNEQFF.

The V and J genes are TRBV29-1 and TRBJ2-5, with D hard to call. The CDR3 spans 11 residues. V shed 4 bases and J shed 5 bases, with 8 bases lying between them. Germline CDR1 reads SQVTM; CDR2 reads ANQGSEA. CDR3 coding DNA: TGCAGCGTTGGTCGGGTGGAGACCCAGTACTTC. This gives the protein CSVGRVETQYF.

The chain joins TRBV5-1 to TRBJ2-1; 7 bases line up with TRBD2. The CDR3 spans 18 residues. J gave up 12 bases and V 1 base, and 22 bases lay outside the gene matches. Germline V lookup: CDR1 SGHRS, CDR2 YFSETQ. The CDR3 bases are TGCGCCAGCAGCTTGACCTTCCGGGGCGGGAGTACTCAGAGCGGGCAGTTCTTC. Translating it yields CASSLTFRGGSTQSGQFF.

The chain recombines TRBV6-2 or TRBV6-3 with TRBJ2-1; TRBD2 matches at 8 bases. The CDR3 extends over 14 amino acids. J lost 6 bases, V lost 7 bases, and 8 bases had no gene match. Germline CDR1 is MNHEY and CDR2 is SVGEGT. The CDR3 reads CASTGREAFNEQFF. CDR3 DNA sequence: TGTGCCAGCACAGGGCGGGAGGCATTCAATGAGCAGTTCTTC.

This clonotype was detected only a few times. The CDR3 region is CASSRFGTARDYGYTF. CDR3 nucleotide sequence: TGCGCCAGCAGCCGTTTTGGGACTGCAAGGGACTATGGCTACACCTTC. The chain joins TRBV4-1 to TRBJ1-2; D may be TRBD1 (5 bases). The CDR3 sequence is 16 residues long. The germline V gene encodes CDR1 MGHRA and CDR2 YSYEKL. The V and J ends lost 4 bases and 3 bases respectively, with 18 bases between them.

This clonotype was recorded only once. The rearrangement links TRBV12-3 or TRBV12-4 to TRBJ2-1; possible D gene TRBD2, 6 bases. V lost 6 bases and J 5 bases, leaving 17 bases between the germline ends. CDR3 length: 15 residues. Here the CDR3 DNA reads TGTGCCAGCAGCCTCCGGGAGTTACTCCACAATGAGCAGTTCTTC. This translates into CASSLRELLHNEQFF.

This clonotype was seen once. The genes are TRBV28 and TRBJ2-7; D might be TRBD2 (6 bases). The CDR3 sequence is 15 residues long. The V end lost 4 bases, the J end lost 3 bases, and 16 bases lay between the germline ends. Germline CDR1 and CDR2: MDHEN and SYDVKM. In DNA form, the CDR3 reads TGTGCCAGCAGTTCCGGGCACTCGGGGGACTACGAGCAGTACGTC. Residues: CASSSGHSGDYEQYV.

The J gene is TRBJ1-5, the V gene TRBV30; no reliable D call. The germline V and J ends were trimmed by 5 bases and 3 bases, with 11 bases remaining between them. CDR3 length: 13 residues. Germline V gives CDR1 GTSNPN, CDR2 SVGIG (reference sequence). CDR3: CAWGKSLNQPQHF. The CDR3, as DNA: TGTGCCTGGGGGAAGAGTCTCAATCAGCCCCAGCATTTT.

This rearrangement joins TRBV30 to TRBJ1-1; D remains unclear. CDR1 and CDR2 (germline): GTSNPN, SVGIG (reference sequence). This CDR3 region has 13 residues. The V and J ends lost 7 bases and 3 bases respectively, with 15 bases between them. Here the CDR3 reads CASQRTGDTEAFF. DNA of the CDR3: TGTGCCTCCCAGCGGACGGGAGACACTGAAGCTTTCTTT.

CDR3: CASSKTWGETQYF. CDR3 in DNA: TGTGCCAGCAGCAAGACTTGGGGGGAGACCCAGTACTTC. This rearrangement joins TRBV21-1 to TRBJ2-5; TRBD1 was called by the table and not checked on the DNA. TRBV21-1 is a pseudogene segment. This CDR3 has 13 residues.

V gene TRBV30 combines with J gene TRBJ2-7; the match to TRBD2 covers 8 bases. Germline CDR1 GTSNPN, CDR2 SVGIG (reference sequence). The CDR3 is made up of 15 amino acids. V lost 3 bases to trimming and J lost 7 bases; unmatched junction nucleotides: 14. The CDR3 reads CAWRAMPGRAGEQYF. CDR3 nucleotides: TGTGCCTGGAGGGCCATGCCCGGGAGGGCCGGGGAGCAGTACTTC.

The V gene is TRBV19, the J gene TRBJ2-1; tentatively, D is TRBD1 (5 bases). Looked up from germline, CDR1 is LNHDA and CDR2 is SQIVND (reference sequence). This CDR3 has 10 residues. V dropped 5 bases and J dropped 11 bases, with 7 bases sitting between them. The CDR3 loop is CASSGAKQFF. Here the CDR3 DNA reads TGTGCCAGTAGTGGGGCTAAGCAGTTCTTC.

The chain uses TRBV6-5 and TRBJ1-1; weak D call: TRBD1 (5 bases). The CDR3 spans 14 residues. Looked up from germline, CDR1 is MNHEY and CDR2 is SVGAGI. V dropped 5 bases and J dropped 1 base, with 11 bases sitting between them. In DNA form, the CDR3 reads TGTGCCAGCAGTAAACCGGGGGGGAACACTGAAGCTTTCTTT. Translating it yields CASSKPGGNTEAFF.

The chain recombines TRBV6-5 with TRBJ2-7, with D perhaps TRBD1 (6 bases). The CDR3 sequence is 13 residues long. Per the germline V gene, CDR1 is MNHEY and CDR2 is SVGAGI. Trimming stripped 6 bases from V and 6 bases from J, with 15 bases between. DNA of the CDR3: TGTGCCAGCAGCACAACGACAGGCCGCGAGCAGTACTTC. This translates into CASSTTTGREQYF.

This clonotype was seen a single time. The chain has TRBV6-2 or TRBV6-3 and TRBJ2-7, with D possibly being TRBD1 (5 bases). Germline V CDR1 and CDR2: MNHEY, SVGEGT. The ends were cut back, 5 bases at V and 1 base at J, with 15 bases in the middle. The CDR3 runs to 15 residues. The CDR3 is CASSPEGAGSYEQYV. The CDR3, as DNA: TGTGCCAGCAGTCCGGAAGGGGCAGGATCCTACGAGCAGTACGTC.

The genes are TRBV6-5 and TRBJ2-2, with 7 bases lining up with TRBD1. The germline CDR1 and CDR2 sequences are MNHEY and SVGAGI. There are 15 residues in the CDR3. V lost 5 bases and J lost 6; bases outside the gene matches: 9. CDR3 DNA sequence: TGTGCCAGCAGTCTCACCTGGACAGGATCCGGGGAGCTGTTTTTT. Residues: CASSLTWTGSGELFF.